This T cell receptor beta chain is from a study of PD-L1 blockade in urothelial cancer. About the research overall: Twenty-five of 29 patients were men who had bladder-origin urothelial cancer. Blood samples had a median of approximately 150,000 T cells, 83,000 or so unique TCRs, and clonality 0.08 to 0.09.

Each patient supplied 1 to 8 pretreatment and on-treatment samples. Points from the study as a whole: When measured at 3 weeks, tumor-associated blood clones expanded more in durable-benefit patients.

CDR1 and CDR2 from the germline V gene are SGHNT and YENEEA. V was pared by 1 base and J by 0 bases, with 11 bases between. The CDR3 is made up of 16 amino acids. Assay used: immunoSEQ multiplex PCR; TCRdb lists only in-frame clones, some missing. The sample holds some 100,000 clones, approximately 90% seen once. With regard to this clone: What it recognizes is unknown.

Sequencing used PBMCs, obtained around atezolizumab (anti-PD-L1) treatment. The chain is built from TRBV11-3 and TRBJ2-3; tentatively, D is TRBD2 (5 bases). The source is a woman older than 75 with urothelial cancer. This CDR3 is CASSLGVSESTDTQYF. The CDR3, as DNA: TGTGCCAGCAGCTTAGGGGTTAGCGAGAGCACAGATACGCAGTATTTT. Filled out from reference TRBV11-3 and TRBJ2-3, the complete variable domain reads EAGVVQSPRYKIIEKKQPVAFWCNPISGHNTLYWYLQNLGQGPELLIRYENEEAVDDSQLPKDRFSAERLKGVDSTLKIQPAELGDSAVYLCASSLGVSESTDTQYFGPGTRLTVL.